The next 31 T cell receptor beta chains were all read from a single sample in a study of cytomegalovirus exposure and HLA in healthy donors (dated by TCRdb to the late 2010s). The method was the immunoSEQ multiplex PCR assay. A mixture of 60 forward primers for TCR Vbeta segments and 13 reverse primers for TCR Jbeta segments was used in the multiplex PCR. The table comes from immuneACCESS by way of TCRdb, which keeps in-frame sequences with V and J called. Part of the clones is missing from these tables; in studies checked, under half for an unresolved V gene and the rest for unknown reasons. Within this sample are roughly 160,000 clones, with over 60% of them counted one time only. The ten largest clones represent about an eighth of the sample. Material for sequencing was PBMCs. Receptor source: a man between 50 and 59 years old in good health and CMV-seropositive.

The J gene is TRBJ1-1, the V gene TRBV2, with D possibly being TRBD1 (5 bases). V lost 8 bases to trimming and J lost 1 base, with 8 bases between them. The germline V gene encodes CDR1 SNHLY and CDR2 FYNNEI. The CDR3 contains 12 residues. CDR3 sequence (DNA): TGTGCCAGCGGGGCTGGGAACACTGAAGCTTTCTTT. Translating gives CASGAGNTEAFF.

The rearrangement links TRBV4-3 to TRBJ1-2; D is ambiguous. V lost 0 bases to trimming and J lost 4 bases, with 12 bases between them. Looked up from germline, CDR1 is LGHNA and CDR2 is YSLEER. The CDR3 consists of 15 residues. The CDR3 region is CASSQDGSYSYGYTF. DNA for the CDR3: TGCGCCAGCAGCCAAGATGGGAGCTATTCCTATGGCTACACCTTC.

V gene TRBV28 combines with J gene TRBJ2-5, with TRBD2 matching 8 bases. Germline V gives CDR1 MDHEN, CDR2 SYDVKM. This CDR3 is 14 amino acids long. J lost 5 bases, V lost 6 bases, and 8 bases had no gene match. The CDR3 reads CASSPAGGVETQYF. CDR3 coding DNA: TGTGCCAGCAGCCCGGCGGGGGGCGTTGAGACCCAGTACTTC.

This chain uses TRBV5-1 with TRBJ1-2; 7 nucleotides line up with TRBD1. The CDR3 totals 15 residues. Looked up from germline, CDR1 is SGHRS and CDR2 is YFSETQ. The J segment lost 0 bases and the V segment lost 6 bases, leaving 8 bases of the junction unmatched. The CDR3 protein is CASTRETGSNYGYTF. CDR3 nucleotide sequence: TGCGCCAGCACCCGTGAGACAGGGTCTAACTATGGCTACACCTTC.

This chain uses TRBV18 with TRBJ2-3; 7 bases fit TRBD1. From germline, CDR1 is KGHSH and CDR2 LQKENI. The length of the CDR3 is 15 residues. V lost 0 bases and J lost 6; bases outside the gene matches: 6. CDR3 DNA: TGTGCCAGCTCACCACCGGACAGGCCTCGGGATACGCAGTATTTT. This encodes CASSPPDRPRDTQYF.

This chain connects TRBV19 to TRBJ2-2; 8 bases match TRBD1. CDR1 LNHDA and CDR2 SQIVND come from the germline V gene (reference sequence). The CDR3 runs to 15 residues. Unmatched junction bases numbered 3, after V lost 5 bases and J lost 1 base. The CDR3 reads CASSSGQGNTGELFF. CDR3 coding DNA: TGTGCCAGTAGTTCCGGACAGGGGAACACCGGGGAGCTGTTTTTT.

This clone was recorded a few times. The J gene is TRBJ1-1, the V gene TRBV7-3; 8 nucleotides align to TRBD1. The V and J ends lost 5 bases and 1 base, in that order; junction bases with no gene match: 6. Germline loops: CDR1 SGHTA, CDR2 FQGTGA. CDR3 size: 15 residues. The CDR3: CASSPGQGRNTEAFF. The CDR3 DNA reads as TGTGCCAGCAGCCCAGGACAGGGTAGGAACACTGAAGCTTTCTTT.

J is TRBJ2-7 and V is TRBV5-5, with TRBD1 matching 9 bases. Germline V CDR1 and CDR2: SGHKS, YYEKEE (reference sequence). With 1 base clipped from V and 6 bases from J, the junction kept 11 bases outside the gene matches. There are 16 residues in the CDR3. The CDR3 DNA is TGTGCCAGCAGCTTGAAAGGGACAGGGAGGGTGGGCGAGCAGTACGTC. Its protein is CASSLKGTGRVGEQYV.

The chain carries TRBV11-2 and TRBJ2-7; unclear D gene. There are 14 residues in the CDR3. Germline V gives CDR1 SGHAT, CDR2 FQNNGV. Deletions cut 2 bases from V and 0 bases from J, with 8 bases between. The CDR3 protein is CASSLFADSYEQYV. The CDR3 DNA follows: TGTGCCAGCAGCTTATTCGCGGACTCCTACGAGCAGTACGTC.

The CDR3 bases are TGTGCCAGCAGCTTGGCGACCAGGGGAAACACTGAAGCTTTCTTT. This translates into CASSLATRGNTEAFF. The chain uses TRBV5-4 and TRBJ1-1; D possibly corresponds to TRBD1 (6 bases). The CDR3 is made up of 15 amino acids. V lost 0 bases and J lost 2, with 11 bases in between. The V gene's germline CDR1 is SGHNT and CDR2 YYREEE (reference sequence).

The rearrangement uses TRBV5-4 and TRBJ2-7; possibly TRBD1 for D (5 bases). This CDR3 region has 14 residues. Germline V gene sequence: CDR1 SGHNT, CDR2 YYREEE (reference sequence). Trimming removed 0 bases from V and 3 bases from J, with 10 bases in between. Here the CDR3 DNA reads TGTGCCAGCAGCTTGGACCAGGGTAACTACGAGCAGTACTTC. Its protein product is CASSLDQGNYEQYF.

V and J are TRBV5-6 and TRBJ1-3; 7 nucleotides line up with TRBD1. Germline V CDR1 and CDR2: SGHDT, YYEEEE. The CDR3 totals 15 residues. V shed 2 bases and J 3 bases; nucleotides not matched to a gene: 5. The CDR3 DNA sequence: TGTGCCAGCAGCTTACGGACAGGTTTTGGAAACACCATATATTTT. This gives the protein CASSLRTGFGNTIYF.

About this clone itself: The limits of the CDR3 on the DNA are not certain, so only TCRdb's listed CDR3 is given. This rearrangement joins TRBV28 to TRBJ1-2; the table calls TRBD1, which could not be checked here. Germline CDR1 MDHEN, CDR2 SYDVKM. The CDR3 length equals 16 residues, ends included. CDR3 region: CASSTSGQGASSGYTF.

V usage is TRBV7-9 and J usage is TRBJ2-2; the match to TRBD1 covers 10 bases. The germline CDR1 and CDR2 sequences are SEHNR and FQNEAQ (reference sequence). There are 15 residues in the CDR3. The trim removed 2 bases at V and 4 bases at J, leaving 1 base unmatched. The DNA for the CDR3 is TGTGCCAGCAGCTTATGGACAGGGGGCACCGGGGAGCTGTTTTTT. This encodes CASSLWTGGTGELFF.

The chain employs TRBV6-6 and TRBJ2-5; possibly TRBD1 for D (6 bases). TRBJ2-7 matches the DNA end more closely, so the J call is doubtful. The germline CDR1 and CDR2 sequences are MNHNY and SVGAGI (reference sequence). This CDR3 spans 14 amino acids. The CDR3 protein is CASSYSRGGNEQYF. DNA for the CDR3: TGTGCCAGCAGTTACTCGAGAGGGGGAAACGAGCAGTACTTC.

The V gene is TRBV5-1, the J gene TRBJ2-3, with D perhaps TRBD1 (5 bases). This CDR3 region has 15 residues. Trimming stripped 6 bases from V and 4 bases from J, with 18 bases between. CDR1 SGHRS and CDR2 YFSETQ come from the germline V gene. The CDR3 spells CASMVGQGIPDTQYF. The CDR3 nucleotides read TGCGCCAGCATGGTGGGGCAGGGCATCCCAGATACGCAGTATTTT.

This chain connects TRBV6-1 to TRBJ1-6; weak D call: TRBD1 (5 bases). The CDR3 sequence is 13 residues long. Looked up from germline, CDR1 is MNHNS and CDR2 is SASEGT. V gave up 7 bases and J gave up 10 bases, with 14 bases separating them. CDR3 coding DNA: TGTGCCAGCACGGGGGGTACATTGTCACCCCTCCACTTT. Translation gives CASTGGTLSPLHF.

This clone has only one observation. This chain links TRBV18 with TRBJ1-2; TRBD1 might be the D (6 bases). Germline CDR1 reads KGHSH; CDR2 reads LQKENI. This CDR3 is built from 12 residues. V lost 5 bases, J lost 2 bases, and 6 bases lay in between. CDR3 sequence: CASSGQNYGYTF. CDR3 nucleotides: TGTGCCAGCTCAGGACAGAACTATGGCTACACCTTC.

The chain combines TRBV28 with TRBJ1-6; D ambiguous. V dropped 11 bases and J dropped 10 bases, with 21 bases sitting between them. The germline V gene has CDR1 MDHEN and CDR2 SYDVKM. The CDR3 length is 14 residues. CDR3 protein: CACSAVTTGSPLHF. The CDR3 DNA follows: TGTGCCTGCTCGGCGGTTACAACGGGGTCACCCCTCCACTTT.

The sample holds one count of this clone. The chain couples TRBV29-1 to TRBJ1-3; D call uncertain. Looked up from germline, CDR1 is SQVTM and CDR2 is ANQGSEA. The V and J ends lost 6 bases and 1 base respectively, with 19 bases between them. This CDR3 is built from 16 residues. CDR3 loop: CSVVKQPGHSGNTIYF. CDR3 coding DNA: TGCAGCGTCGTGAAACAGCCTGGGCATTCTGGAAACACCATATATTTT.

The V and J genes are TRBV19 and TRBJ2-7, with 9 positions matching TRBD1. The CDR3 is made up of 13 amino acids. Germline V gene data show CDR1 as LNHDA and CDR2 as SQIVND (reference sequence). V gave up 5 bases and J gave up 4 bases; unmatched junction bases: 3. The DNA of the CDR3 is TGTGCCAGTAGTGCGGGACAGGGTTACGAGCAGTACGTC. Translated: CASSAGQGYEQYV.

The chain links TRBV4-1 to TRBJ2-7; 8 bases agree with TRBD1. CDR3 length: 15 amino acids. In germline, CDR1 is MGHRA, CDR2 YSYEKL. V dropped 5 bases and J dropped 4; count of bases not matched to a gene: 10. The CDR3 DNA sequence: TGCGCCAGCAGCGCGCGCGGACAGGGATCGTACGAGCAGTACTTC. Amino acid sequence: CASSARGQGSYEQYF.

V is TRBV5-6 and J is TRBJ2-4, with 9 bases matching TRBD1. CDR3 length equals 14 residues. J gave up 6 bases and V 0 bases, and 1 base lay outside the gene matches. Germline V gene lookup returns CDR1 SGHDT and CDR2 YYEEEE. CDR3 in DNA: TGTGCCAGCAGCTTGGGGACAGGGGCAAACATTCAGTACTTC. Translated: CASSLGTGANIQYF. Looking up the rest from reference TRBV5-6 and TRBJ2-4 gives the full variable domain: DAGVTQSPTHLIKTRGQQVTLRCSPKSGHDTVSWYQQALGQGPQFIFQYYEEEERQRGNFPDRFSGHQFPNYSSELNVNALLLGDSALYLCASSLGTGANIQYFGAGTRLSVL.

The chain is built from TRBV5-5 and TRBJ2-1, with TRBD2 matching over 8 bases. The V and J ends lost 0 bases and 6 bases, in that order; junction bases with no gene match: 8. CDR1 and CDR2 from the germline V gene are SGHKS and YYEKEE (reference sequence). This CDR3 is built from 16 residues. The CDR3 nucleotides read TGTGCCAGCAGCTTGGTTTTAGCGGGGACCCTCAATGAGCAGTTCTTC. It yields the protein CASSLVLAGTLNEQFF.

The CDR3 sequence is CASSQQKGQGDFGNTIYF. As DNA, the CDR3 is TGCGCCAGCAGCCAACAAAAAGGCCAGGGCGATTTTGGAAACACCATATATTTT. The chain combines TRBV4-1 with TRBJ1-3; the D gene is possibly TRBD1 (5 bases). V lost 2 bases to trimming and J lost 3 bases, with 20 bases between them. CDR3 length equals 18 residues. The germline CDR1 and CDR2 sequences are MGHRA and YSYEKL.

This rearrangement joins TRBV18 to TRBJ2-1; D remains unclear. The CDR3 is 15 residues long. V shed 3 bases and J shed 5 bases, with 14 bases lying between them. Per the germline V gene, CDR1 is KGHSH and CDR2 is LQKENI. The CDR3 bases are TGTGCCAGCTCACCTTCGACACAACATCACAATGAGCAGTTCTTC. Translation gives CASSPSTQHHNEQFF.

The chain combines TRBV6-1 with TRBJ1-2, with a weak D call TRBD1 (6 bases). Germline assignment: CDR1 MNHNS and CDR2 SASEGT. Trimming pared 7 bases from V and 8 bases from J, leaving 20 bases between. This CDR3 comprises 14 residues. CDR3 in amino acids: CASNEIQGWEGYTF. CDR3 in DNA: TGTGCCAGCAACGAGATACAGGGCTGGGAAGGCTACACCTTC.

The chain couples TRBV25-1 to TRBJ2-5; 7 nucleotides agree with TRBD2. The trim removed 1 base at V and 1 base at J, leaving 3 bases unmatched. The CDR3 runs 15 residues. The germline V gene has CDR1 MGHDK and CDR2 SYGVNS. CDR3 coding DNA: TGTGCCAGCAGTGAATTACGGGGGGTCCAAGAGACCCAGTACTTC. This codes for CASSELRGVQETQYF.

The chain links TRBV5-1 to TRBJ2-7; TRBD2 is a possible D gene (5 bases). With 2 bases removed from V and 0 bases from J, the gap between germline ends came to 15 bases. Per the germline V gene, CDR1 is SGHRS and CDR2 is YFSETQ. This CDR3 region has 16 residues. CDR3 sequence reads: CASSFFAAGSSYEQYF. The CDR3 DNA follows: TGCGCCAGCAGCTTTTTTGCGGCGGGCAGCTCCTACGAGCAGTACTTC.

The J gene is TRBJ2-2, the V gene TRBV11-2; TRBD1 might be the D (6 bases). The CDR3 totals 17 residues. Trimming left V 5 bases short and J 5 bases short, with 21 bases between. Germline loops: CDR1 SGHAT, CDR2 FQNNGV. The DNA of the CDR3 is TGTGCCAGCAGCCCCGCCCGAACAGGGAAACGGACCGGGGAGCTGTTTTTT. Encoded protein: CASSPARTGKRTGELFF.

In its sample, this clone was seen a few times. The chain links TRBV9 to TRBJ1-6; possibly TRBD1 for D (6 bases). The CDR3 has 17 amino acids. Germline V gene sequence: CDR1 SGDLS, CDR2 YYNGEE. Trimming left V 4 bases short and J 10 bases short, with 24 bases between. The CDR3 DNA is TGTGCCAGCAGCCAGCGATGGGGGCCTGGAAGCGACTCACCCCTCCACTTT. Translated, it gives CASSQRWGPGSDSPLHF.